Below are 5 T cell receptor beta chains sequenced from a single sample in a study of T-cell reconstitution after alpha-beta-depleted transplantation in children. The library targeted TCRbeta and was prepared with unique molecular identifiers. TCRdb reprocessed the PCR reads via MiXCR and lists one record per CDR3 protein. In the table there are some 220,000 distinct CDR3 sequences, approximately 9.5% of which are singletons. The sequencing used PBMCs from the stem cell graft donor, collected from the stem cell graft. The origin of the receptors is a human donor who donated a stem cell graft to a child with acute lymphoblastic leukemia.

This clonotype was counted at least ten times. The J gene is TRBJ2-7, the V gene TRBV7-8, with 7 bases lining up with TRBD1. Germline values: CDR1 SGHVS, CDR2 FQNEAQ. Trimming cost V 1 base and J 3 bases; bases outside gene matches: 3. CDR3 length: 14 amino acids. The chain's CDR3 is CASSLVTGDYEQYF. CDR3 nucleotide sequence: TGTGCCAGCAGCTTAGTTACAGGGGACTACGAGCAGTACTTC.

This clonotype was observed at least ten times. The chain employs TRBV5-1 and TRBJ2-2; 8 bases align to TRBD1. Germline assignment: CDR1 SGHRS and CDR2 YFSETQ. J lost 4 bases, V lost 0 bases, and 5 bases had no gene match. The CDR3 is 16 residues long. CDR3 residues: CASSLGSGGSTGELFF. The DNA for the CDR3 is TGCGCCAGCAGCTTGGGTTCAGGGGGCAGCACCGGGGAGCTGTTTTTT.

The V and J genes are TRBV10-3 and TRBJ1-2; D call uncertain. V dropped 7 bases and J dropped 3 bases, with 12 bases sitting between them. CDR1 and CDR2 from the germline V gene are ENHRY and SYGVKD. The CDR3 consists of 13 residues. The CDR3 loop reads CAIKLGIHYGYTF. Here the CDR3 DNA reads TGTGCCATCAAGCTCGGGATACACTATGGCTACACCTTC.

This clonotype was observed at least ten times. This rearrangement joins TRBV28 to TRBJ2-5, with D perhaps TRBD1 or TRBD2 (6 bases each). Germline values: CDR1 MDHEN, CDR2 SYDVKM. The CDR3 has 12 amino acids. Trimming left V 6 bases short and J 5 bases short, with 10 bases between. CDR3 nucleotide sequence: TGTGCCAGCAGCGGGGGCCTTGAGACCCAGTACTTC. Amino acid sequence: CASSGGLETQYF.

This clonotype was counted at least ten times. The chain uses TRBV12-3 or TRBV12-4 and TRBJ2-7; TRBD2 might be the D (6 bases). The CDR3 spans 15 residues. Trimming took 5 bases from V and 6 from J, leaving 20 bases between them. CDR3 DNA sequence: TGTGCCAGCAGTCCCCCGTCCGGGACTGTCAGCGAGCAGTACTTC. This encodes CASSPPSGTVSEQYF.